This T cell receptor (beta chain) was documented in a study of CD8 T cells in Susac syndrome. Reverse transcription used roughly 0.5 to 1 ug RNA and random hexamers. TCRdb processed the immunoSEQ multiplex PCR reads anew with MiXCR; each CDR3 protein has one entry. Of 69,000 or so distinct CDR3 sequences listed, about 94% are singletons. The V segment lost 8 bases and the J segment 1 base; nucleotides outside the gene matches: 13. The CDR3 is 17 residues long. The sequenced material came from CD8+ T cells from PBMCs. The gene calls are TRBV12-3 or TRBV12-4 and TRBJ2-3; 9 bases are shared with TRBD1. This receptor was taken from a human donor with multiple sclerosis. CDR3 DNA sequence: TGTGCCAGCTGGGACAGGGATGGGATTGTCGGCACAGATACGCAGTATTTT. This codes for CASWDRDGIVGTDTQYF.